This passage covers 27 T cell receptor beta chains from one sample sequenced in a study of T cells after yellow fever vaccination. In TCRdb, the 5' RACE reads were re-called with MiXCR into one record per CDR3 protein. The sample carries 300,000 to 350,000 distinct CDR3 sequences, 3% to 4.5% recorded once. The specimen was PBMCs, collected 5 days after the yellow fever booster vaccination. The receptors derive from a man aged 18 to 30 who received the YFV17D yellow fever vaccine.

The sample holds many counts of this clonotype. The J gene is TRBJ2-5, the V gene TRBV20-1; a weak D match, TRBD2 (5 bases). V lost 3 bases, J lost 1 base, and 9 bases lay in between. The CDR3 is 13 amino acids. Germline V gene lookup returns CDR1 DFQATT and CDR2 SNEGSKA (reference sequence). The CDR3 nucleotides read TGCAGTGCTAGGGATCGGGGCCAAGAGACCCAGTACTTC. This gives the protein CSARDRGQETQYF.

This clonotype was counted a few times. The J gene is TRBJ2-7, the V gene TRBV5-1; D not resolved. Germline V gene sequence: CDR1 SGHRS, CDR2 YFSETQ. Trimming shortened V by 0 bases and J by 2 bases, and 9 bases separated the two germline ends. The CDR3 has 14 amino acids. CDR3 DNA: TGCGCCAGCAGCTTGGGGGCGAATACCTACGAGCAGTACGTC. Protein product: CASSLGANTYEQYV.

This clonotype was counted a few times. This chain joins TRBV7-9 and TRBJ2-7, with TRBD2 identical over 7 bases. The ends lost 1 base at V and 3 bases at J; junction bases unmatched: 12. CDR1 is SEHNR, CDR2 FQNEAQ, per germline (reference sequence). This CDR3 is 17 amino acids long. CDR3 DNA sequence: TGTGCCAGCAGCTTAGACAACTTCGGGGGGTCGATCTACGAGCAGTACTTC. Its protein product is CASSLDNFGGSIYEQYF.

CDR3: CATLVAGANEQFF. CDR3 nucleotide sequence: TGTGCCACCCTAGTGGCAGGAGCTAATGAGCAGTTCTTC. The rearrangement uses TRBV6-6 and TRBJ2-1; D not certain. The CDR3 consists of 13 residues. Trimming pared 10 bases from V and 7 bases from J, leaving 17 bases between. Germline V gene sequence: CDR1 MNHNY, CDR2 SVGAGI (reference sequence).

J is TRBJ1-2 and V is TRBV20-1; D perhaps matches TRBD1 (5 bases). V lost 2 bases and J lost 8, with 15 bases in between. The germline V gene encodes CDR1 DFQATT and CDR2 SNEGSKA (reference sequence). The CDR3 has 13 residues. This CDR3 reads CSARKQVEGGYTF. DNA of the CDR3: TGCAGTGCTAGAAAACAGGTTGAGGGAGGCTACACCTTC.

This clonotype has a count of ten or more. CDR3 nucleotide sequence: TGTGCCAGCAGCCACGAGACAAACACTGAAGCTTTCTTT. As protein: CASSHETNTEAFF. J is TRBJ1-1 and V is TRBV5-5; D is undetermined. With 4 bases removed from V and 2 bases from J, the gap between germline ends came to 9 bases. Germline V CDR1 and CDR2: SGHKS, YYEKEE (reference sequence). The CDR3 sequence is 13 residues long.

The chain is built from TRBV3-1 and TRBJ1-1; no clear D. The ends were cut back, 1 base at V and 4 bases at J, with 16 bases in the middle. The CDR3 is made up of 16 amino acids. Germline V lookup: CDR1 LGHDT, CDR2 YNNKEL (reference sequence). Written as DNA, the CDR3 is TGTGCCAGCAGCCAAGGGAGGTGGGGTCTTGGCACTGAAGCTTTCTTT. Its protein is CASSQGRWGLGTEAFF. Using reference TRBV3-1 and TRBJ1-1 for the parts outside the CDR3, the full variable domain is DTAVSQTPKYLVTQMGNDKSIKCEQNLGHDTMYWYKQDSKKFLKIMFSYNNKELIINETVPNRFSPKSPDKAHLNLHINSLELGDSAVYFCASSQGRWGLGTEAFFGQGTRLTVV.

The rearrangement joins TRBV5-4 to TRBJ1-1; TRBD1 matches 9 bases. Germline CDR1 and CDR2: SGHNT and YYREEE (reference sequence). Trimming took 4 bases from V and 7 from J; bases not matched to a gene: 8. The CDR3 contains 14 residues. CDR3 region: CASSLNTGGGEAFF. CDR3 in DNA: TGTGCCAGCAGCCTAAACACAGGGGGCGGTGAAGCTTTCTTT. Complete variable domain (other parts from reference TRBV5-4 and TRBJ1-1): ETGVTQSPTHLIKTRGQQVTLRCSSQSGHNTVSWYQQALGQGPQFIFQYYREEENGRGNFPPRFSGLQFPNYSSELNVNALELDDSALYLCASSLNTGGGEAFFGQGTRLTVV.

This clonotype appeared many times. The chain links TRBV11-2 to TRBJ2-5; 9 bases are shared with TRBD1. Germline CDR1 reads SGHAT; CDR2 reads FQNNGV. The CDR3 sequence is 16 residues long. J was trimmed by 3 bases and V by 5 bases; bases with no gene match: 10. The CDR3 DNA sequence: TGTGCCAGCAGCCCCCTTTTAACAGGGGGCAAAGAGACCCAGTACTTC. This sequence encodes CASSPLLTGGKETQYF.

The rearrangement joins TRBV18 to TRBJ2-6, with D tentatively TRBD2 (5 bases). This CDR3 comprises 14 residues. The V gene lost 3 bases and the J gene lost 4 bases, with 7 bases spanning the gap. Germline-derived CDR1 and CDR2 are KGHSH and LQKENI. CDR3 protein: CASSPGVGANVLTF. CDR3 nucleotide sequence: TGTGCCAGCTCACCGGGAGTCGGGGCCAACGTCCTGACTTTC. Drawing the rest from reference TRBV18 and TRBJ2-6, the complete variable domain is NAGVMQNPRHLVRRRGQEARLRCSPMKGHSHVYWYRQLPEEGLKFMVYLQKENIIDESGMPKERFSAEFPKEGPSILRIQQVVRGDSAAYFCASSPGVGANVLTFGAGSRLTVL.

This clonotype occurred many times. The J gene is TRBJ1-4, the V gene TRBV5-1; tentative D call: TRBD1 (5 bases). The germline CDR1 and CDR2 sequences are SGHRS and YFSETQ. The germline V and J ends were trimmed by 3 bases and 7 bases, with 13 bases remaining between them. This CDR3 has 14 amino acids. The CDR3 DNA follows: TGCGCCAGCAGCTCGCAGGGAGCTAGTGAAAAACTGTTTTTT. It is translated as CASSSQGASEKLFF.

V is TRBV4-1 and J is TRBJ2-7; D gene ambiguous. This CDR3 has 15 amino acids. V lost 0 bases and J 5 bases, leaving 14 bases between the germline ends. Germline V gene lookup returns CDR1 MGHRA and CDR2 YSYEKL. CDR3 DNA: TGCGCCAGCAGCCAAGATTGGTCCACGGTGGACGAGCAGTACTTC. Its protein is CASSQDWSTVDEQYF.

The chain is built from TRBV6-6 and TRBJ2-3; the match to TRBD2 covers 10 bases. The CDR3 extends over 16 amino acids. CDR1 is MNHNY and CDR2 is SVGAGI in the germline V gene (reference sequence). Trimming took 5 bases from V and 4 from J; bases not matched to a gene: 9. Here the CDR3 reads CASSQPPGTSADTQYF. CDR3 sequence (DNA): TGTGCCAGCAGTCAACCTCCTGGGACTAGCGCAGATACGCAGTATTTT.

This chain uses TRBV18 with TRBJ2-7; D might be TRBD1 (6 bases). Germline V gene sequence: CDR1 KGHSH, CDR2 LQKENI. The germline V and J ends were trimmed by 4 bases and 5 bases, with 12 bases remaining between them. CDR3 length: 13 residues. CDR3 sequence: CASSLSGQNEQYF. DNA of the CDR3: TGTGCCAGCTCACTTTCCGGACAGAACGAGCAGTACTTC.

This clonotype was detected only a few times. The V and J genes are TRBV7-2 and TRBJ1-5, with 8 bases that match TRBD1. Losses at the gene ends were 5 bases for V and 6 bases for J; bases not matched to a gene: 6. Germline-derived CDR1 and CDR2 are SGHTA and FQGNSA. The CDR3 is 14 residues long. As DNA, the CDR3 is TGTGCCAGCAGCACCGGACAGGGAACTCAGCCCCAGCATTTT. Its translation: CASSTGQGTQPQHF. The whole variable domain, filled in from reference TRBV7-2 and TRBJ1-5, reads GAGVSQSPSNKVTEKGKDVELRCDPISGHTALYWYRQSLGQGLEFLIYFQGNSAPDKSGLPSDRFSAERTGGSVSTLTIQRTQQEDSAVYLCASSTGQGTQPQHFGDGTRLSIL.

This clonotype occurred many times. The CDR3 DNA sequence: TGCGCCAGCAACGGGGTACGGGAAGCTTTCTTT. Translation gives CASNGVREAFF. This chain uses TRBV10-2 with TRBJ1-1; D is unclear. The CDR3 extends over 11 amino acids. The germline V gene encodes CDR1 WSHSY and CDR2 SAAADI. Trimming stripped 7 bases from V and 8 bases from J, with 11 bases between.

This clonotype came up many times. The CDR3 DNA is TGCGCCAGCAGCCAAGATCTAGAGACCCAGTACTTC. It translates to CASSQDLETQYF. The chain is built from TRBV4-1 and TRBJ2-5; D remains ambiguous. Trimming pared 0 bases from V and 4 bases from J, leaving 3 bases between. This CDR3 spans 12 amino acids. Germline CDR1 is MGHRA and CDR2 is YSYEKL.

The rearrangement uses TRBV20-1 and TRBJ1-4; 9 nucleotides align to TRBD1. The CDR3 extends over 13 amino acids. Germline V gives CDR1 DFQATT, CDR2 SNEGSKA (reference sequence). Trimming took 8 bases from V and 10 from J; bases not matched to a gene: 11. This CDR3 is CSTLGTGQGKLFF. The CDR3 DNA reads TGCAGTACCCTTGGGACAGGGCAAGGAAAACTGTTTTTT.

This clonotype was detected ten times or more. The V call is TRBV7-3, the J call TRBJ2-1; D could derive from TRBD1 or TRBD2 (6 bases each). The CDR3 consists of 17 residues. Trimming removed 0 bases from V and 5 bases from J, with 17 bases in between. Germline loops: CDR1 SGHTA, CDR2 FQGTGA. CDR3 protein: CASSLTGRGRVNNEQFF. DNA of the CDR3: TGTGCCAGCAGCTTAACCGGCCGGGGGCGGGTGAACAATGAGCAGTTCTTC.

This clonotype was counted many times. The CDR3 DNA sequence: TGTGCCAGCAGCTTGCGGACAGGGGGGAATTCACCCCTCCACTTT. Its translation: CASSLRTGGNSPLHF. The chain employs TRBV7-3 and TRBJ1-6; 10 bases agree with TRBD1. The CDR3 loop spans 15 amino acids. With 3 bases clipped from V and 7 bases from J, the junction kept 3 bases outside the gene matches. Germline assignment: CDR1 SGHTA and CDR2 FQGTGA.

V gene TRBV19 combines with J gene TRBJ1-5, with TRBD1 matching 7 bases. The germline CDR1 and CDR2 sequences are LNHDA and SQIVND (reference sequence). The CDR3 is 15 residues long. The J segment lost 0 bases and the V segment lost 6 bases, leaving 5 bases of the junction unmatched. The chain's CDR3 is CASSWTGPSNQPQHF. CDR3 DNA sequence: TGTGCCAGTAGCTGGACAGGACCTAGCAATCAGCCCCAGCATTTT.

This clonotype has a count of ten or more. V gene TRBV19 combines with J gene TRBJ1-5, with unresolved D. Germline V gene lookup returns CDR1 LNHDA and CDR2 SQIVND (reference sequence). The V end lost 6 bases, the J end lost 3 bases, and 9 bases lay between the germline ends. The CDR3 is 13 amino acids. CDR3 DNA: TGTGCCAGTAGCCGAGAGCTCAATCAGCCCCAGCATTTT. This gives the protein CASSRELNQPQHF.

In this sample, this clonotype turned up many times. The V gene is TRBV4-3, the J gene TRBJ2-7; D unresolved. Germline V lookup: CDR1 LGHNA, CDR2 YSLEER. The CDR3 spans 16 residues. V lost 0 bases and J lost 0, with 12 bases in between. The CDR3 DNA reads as TGCGCCAGCAGCCAAGATCGAACAGTCAGCTCCTACGAGCAGTACTTC. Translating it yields CASSQDRTVSSYEQYF.

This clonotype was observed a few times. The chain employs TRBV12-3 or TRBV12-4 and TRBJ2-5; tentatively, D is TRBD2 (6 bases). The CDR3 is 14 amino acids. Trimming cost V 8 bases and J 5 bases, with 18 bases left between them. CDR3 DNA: TGTGCCAGCGGCCCTGGGGGGATAGGCGAGACCCAGTACTTC. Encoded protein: CASGPGGIGETQYF.

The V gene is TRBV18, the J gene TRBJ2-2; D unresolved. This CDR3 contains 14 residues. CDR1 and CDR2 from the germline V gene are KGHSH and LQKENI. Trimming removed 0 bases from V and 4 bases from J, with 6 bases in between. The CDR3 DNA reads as TGTGCCAGCTCACCACCGGGATTCACCGGGGAGCTGTTTTTT. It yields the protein CASSPPGFTGELFF.

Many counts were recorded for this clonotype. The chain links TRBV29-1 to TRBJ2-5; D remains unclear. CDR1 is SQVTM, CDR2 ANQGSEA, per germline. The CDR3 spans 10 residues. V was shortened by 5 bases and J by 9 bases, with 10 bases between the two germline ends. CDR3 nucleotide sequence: TGCAGCGTTTCTTATGAGGCCCAGTACTTC. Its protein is CSVSYEAQYF.

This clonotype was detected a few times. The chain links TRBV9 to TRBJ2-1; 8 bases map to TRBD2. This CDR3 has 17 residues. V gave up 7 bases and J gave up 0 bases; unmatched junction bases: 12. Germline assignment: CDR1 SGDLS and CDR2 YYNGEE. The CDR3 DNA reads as TGTGCCAGCGGACGGCCCCGGGCGGGGGGCTCCTACAATGAGCAGTTCTTC. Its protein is CASGRPRAGGSYNEQFF.